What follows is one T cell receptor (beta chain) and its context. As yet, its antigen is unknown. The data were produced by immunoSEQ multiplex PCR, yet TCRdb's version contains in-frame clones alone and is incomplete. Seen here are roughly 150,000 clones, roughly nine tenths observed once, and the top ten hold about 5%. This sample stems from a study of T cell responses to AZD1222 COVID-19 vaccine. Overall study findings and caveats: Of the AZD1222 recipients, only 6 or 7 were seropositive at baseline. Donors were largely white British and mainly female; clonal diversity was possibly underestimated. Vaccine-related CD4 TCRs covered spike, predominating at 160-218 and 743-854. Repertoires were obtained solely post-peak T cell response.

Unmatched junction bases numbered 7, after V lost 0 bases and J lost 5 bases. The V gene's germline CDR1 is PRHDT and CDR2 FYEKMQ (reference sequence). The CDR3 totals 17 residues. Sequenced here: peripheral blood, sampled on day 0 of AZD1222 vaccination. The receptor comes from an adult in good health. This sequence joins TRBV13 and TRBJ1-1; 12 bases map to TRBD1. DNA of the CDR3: TGTGCCAGCAGCTTAGGGGGACAGGGGGCGTTTGGGACTGAAGCTTTCTTT. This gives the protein CASSLGGQGAFGTEAFF. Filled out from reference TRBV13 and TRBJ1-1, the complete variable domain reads AAGVIQSPRHLIKEKRETATLKCYPIPRHDTVYWYQQGPGQDPQFLISFYEKMQSDKGSIPDRFSAQQFSDYHSELNMSSLELGDSALYFCASSLGGQGAFGTEAFFGQGTRLTVV.